These T cell receptor beta chains were read from a single sample in a study of blood T cell repertoires in COVID-19. The repertoire was sequenced with immunoSEQ multiplex PCR; TCRdb's copy has only in-frame clones and lacks some. The sample comprises 300,000 to 400,000 clones, 90% to 95% of which are singletons, and roughly 3.6% rests with the top ten. The sequencing sample was made of PBMCs or T cells enriched from blood (not recorded which). The receptors derive from a woman younger than 45 who had been exposed to COVID-19. Each CDR3 is given with its conserved first and last residue. The order of the fields is CDR3 DNA, CDR3 protein, D gene, clone size, V gene, J gene. D genes are given only for firm matches. Some rows have no size entry. The others give once, few or many, or a class for an expanded clone.

DNA: TGTGCCAGTAGTCCCCGACAGGGCCGGGCGTTGGGCACTGAAGCTTTCTTT
CDR3: CASSPRQGRALGTEAFF
D: TRBD1
size: few
V: TRBV19
J: TRBJ1-1

DNA: TGTGCCAGCAGCATGACTAGCGGGGGGGCCACAGATACGCAGTATTTT
CDR3: CASSMTSGGATDTQYF
D: TRBD2
size: .
V: TRBV7-2
J: TRBJ2-3

DNA: TGTGCCAGCAGCCAATTGTTATCCCGAGAGACCCAGTACTTC
CDR3: CASSQLLSRETQYF
D: .
size: once
V: TRBV3-1/TRBV3-2
J: TRBJ2-5

DNA: TGTGCCAGCAGCCAAGATTCTCTATGGCAGGGGGCGACCCCAAACACTGAAGCTTTCTTT
CDR3: CASSQDSLWQGATPNTEAFF
D: TRBD1
size: .
V: TRBV3-1/TRBV3-2
J: TRBJ1-1

DNA: TGCAGCGTCATACTAGCGGAAGCGAACACCGGGGAGCTGTTTTTT
CDR3: CSVILAEANTGELFF
D: TRBD2
size: .
V: TRBV29-1
J: TRBJ2-2

DNA: TGTGCCAGCAGCGTATGGACAGGGAACCAAGAGACCCAGTACTTC
CDR3: CASSVWTGNQETQYF
D: TRBD1
size: .
V: TRBV9
J: TRBJ2-5

DNA: TGCGCCAGCAGCTTGGAAGCGGGTTGGGAGACCCAGTACTTC
CDR3: CASSLEAGWETQYF
D: .
size: .
V: TRBV5-1
J: TRBJ2-5

DNA: TGTGCCAGCAGCTTTGACAGGAGCTCCTACGAGCAGTACTTC
CDR3: CASSFDRSSYEQYF
D: .
size: .
V: TRBV5-4
J: TRBJ2-7

DNA: TGTGCCAGCATCCTAAGGGGGGGTTTCGAATATGGCTACACCTTC
CDR3: CASILRGGFEYGYTF
D: .
size: .
V: TRBV6-5
J: TRBJ1-2

DNA: TGTGCCAGCAGACCCGGGACAGGGGGCCGTCAGCCCCAGCATTTT
CDR3: CASRPGTGGRQPQHF
D: TRBD1
size: .
V: TRBV27
J: TRBJ1-5

DNA: TGTGCCAGAAGCTTGAGGCAGGGCCCCTATGGCTACACCTTC
CDR3: CARSLRQGPYGYTF
D: .
size: .
V: TRBV5-3
J: TRBJ1-2

DNA: TGTGCCAGCAGCTCGACGACTTACAATGAGCAGTTCTTC
CDR3: CASSSTTYNEQFF
D: .
size: once
V: TRBV5-4
J: TRBJ2-1

DNA: TGTGCCAGCAGTTACTGGGCGGGCTACAATGAGCAGTTCTTC
CDR3: CASSYWAGYNEQFF
D: .
size: .
V: TRBV6-2/TRBV6-3
J: TRBJ2-1

DNA: TGCGCCAGCAGCCATAATTTTGGCAGGGCGGAGGAGCAGTTCTTC
CDR3: CASSHNFGRAEEQFF
D: .
size: .
V: TRBV4-1
J: TRBJ2-1

DNA: TGTGCCAGCAGCCGGACAGGGGAAAGTGAAGCTTTCTTT
CDR3: CASSRTGESEAFF
D: TRBD1
size: .
V: TRBV2
J: TRBJ1-1

DNA: TGTGCCAGCAGCCCCGGGCAGGGGTACGGCGGGGAGCTGTTTTTT
CDR3: CASSPGQGYGGELFF
D: .
size: .
V: TRBV11-3
J: TRBJ2-2

DNA: TGTGCCAGCAGTTATACAGGGGCCTCAGGCTACACCTTC
CDR3: CASSYTGASGYTF
D: TRBD1
size: .
V: TRBV6-5
J: TRBJ1-2

DNA: TGTGCCAGCAGCTTAGGACTCCCTCCTCAAGAGACCCAGTACTTC
CDR3: CASSLGLPPQETQYF
D: .
size: .
V: TRBV7-7
J: TRBJ2-5

DNA: TGTGCCAGCAGCCAATGGACAGCCCAAGAGACCCAGTACTTC
CDR3: CASSQWTAQETQYF
D: .
size: .
V: TRBV14
J: TRBJ2-5

DNA: TGCAGCGTTGGGGGACTCTACGAGCAGTACTTC
CDR3: CSVGGLYEQYF
D: .
size: .
V: TRBV29-1
J: TRBJ2-7

DNA: TGTGCCAGCAGTCCGCGGACAGTGCCCCTCCCACGTACTGAAGCTTTCTTT
CDR3: CASSPRTVPLPRTEAFF
D: .
size: .
V: TRBV6-6
J: TRBJ1-1

DNA: TGTGCCAGCAGCTTAGAGAGGATAGGAGAGACCCAGTACTTC
CDR3: CASSLERIGETQYF
D: .
size: .
V: TRBV7-2
J: TRBJ2-5

DNA: TGTGCCAGCAGTTTAGCCGGTCAGGGGGCCTACGAGCAGTACTTC
CDR3: CASSLAGQGAYEQYF
D: TRBD1
size: .
V: TRBV27
J: TRBJ2-7

DNA: TGTGCCAGCTCAATACAAGGAAACACCATATATTTT
CDR3: CASSIQGNTIYF
D: .
size: .
V: TRBV18
J: TRBJ1-3

DNA: TGTGCCAGTAGTCCTGAGTTAGGGGGCAATTCACCCCTCCACTTT
CDR3: CASSPELGGNSPLHF
D: TRBD1
size: .
V: TRBV19
J: TRBJ1-6

DNA: TGTGCCAGCATGAGAACAGGCCTACCCTCATATTCTGGAAACACCATATATTTT
CDR3: CASMRTGLPSYSGNTIYF
D: .
size: .
V: TRBV11-2
J: TRBJ1-3

DNA: TGTGCCAGCAGTGAAAGGGGTGCCGGGGAGCTGTTTTTT
CDR3: CASSERGAGELFF
D: .
size: .
V: TRBV6-1
J: TRBJ2-2

DNA: TGTGCCAGCAGTTACTCGACAACTGAAGCTTTCTTT
CDR3: CASSYSTTEAFF
D: .
size: .
V: TRBV6-2/TRBV6-3
J: TRBJ1-1

DNA: TGTGCCAGCAGCTTTACTGGAAACACCATATATTTT
CDR3: CASSFTGNTIYF
D: .
size: .
V: TRBV5-6
J: TRBJ1-3

DNA: TGTGCCAGCAGCTTCGACAGGGGTAATGAAAAACTGTTTTTT
CDR3: CASSFDRGNEKLFF
D: TRBD1
size: .
V: TRBV7-2
J: TRBJ1-4

DNA: TGTGCCAGCAGCTTAGGTCTAGAGATGACCGAGCAGTACTTC
CDR3: CASSLGLEMTEQYF
D: .
size: .
V: TRBV7-2
J: TRBJ2-7

DNA: TGTGCCAGCAGCCAAAAGACGGGACAGGGGAAGGGGAACACTGAAGCTTTCTTT
CDR3: CASSQKTGQGKGNTEAFF
D: TRBD1
size: .
V: TRBV3-1/TRBV3-2
J: TRBJ1-1

DNA: TGTGCCAGCAGTTCCGGACAGGGGGGCTCACCCCTCCACTTT
CDR3: CASSSGQGGSPLHF
D: TRBD1
size: .
V: TRBV28
J: TRBJ1-6